What follows are 6 T cell receptor beta chains derived from one specimen sequenced in a study of blood T cell repertoires in COVID-19. TCRdb's copy holds only in-frame clones and misses some; the assay was immunoSEQ multiplex PCR. The sample lists some 180,000 clones; nearly 90% were seen once. Sequencing was performed on peripheral blood. The receptors originated from a man aged 45-60 years with acute or convalescent COVID-19.

The gene calls are TRBV28 and TRBJ2-2; TRBD1 is a possible D gene (5 bases). Germline CDR1 is MDHEN and CDR2 is SYDVKM. The germline V and J ends were trimmed by 5 bases and 3 bases, with 19 bases remaining between them. The CDR3 has 17 amino acids. Here the CDR3 DNA reads TGTGCCAGCAGTCCTACTCGTGGGGCGTCGGACACCGGGGAGCTGTTTTTT. Its protein is CASSPTRGASDTGELFF.

V and J are TRBV6-5 and TRBJ2-5, with 7 nucleotides matching TRBD1. The CDR3 is 13 amino acids. Trimming removed 5 bases from V and 1 base from J; junction bases left unmatched: 1. CDR1 and CDR2 from the germline V gene are MNHEY and SVGAGI. CDR3 amino acids: CASSNRGQETQYF. The CDR3 region has the DNA TGTGCCAGCAGTAACAGGGGCCAAGAGACCCAGTACTTC.

The chain couples TRBV9 to TRBJ2-1; 10 bases map to TRBD2. Trimming at V came to 3 bases and at J to 9 bases, leaving 9 bases not matched to a gene. CDR3 size: 15 residues. Germline loops: CDR1 SGDLS, CDR2 YYNGEE. The CDR3, as DNA: TGTGCCAGCAGCGCTAGTGGGACTAGCGCGAGTGAGCAGTTCTTC. Translation gives CASSASGTSASEQFF.

The chain couples TRBV6-4 to TRBJ2-2, with D tentatively TRBD1 (5 bases). Germline V CDR1 and CDR2: MRHNA, SNTAGT. CDR3 length: 14 amino acids. The V end was cut by 5 bases, the J end by 3 bases, with 10 bases between. The CDR3 protein is CASSQSTDTGELFF. CDR3 bases: TGTGCCAGCAGTCAATCGACAGACACCGGGGAGCTGTTTTTT.

The chain recombines TRBV6-4 with TRBJ2-3, with D possibly TRBD1 on 6 matching bases. The V gene's germline CDR1 is MRHNA and CDR2 SNTAGT. The CDR3 is made up of 15 amino acids. The germline V and J ends were trimmed by 3 bases and 0 bases, with 10 bases remaining between them. CDR3 coding DNA: TGTGCCAGCAGTGAAGGACAGATGAGCACAGATACGCAGTATTTT. It yields the protein CASSEGQMSTDTQYF.

The chain has TRBV2 and TRBJ2-7; 8 bases map to TRBD1. CDR3 size: 13 residues. After removal of 6 bases from V and 4 bases from J, the junction contained 5 bases not matched to a gene. The V gene's germline CDR1 is SNHLY and CDR2 FYNNEI. The CDR3 loop is CASRKTGVYEQYV. The CDR3 DNA sequence: TGTGCCAGCAGAAAGACAGGGGTATACGAGCAGTACGTC.